A selection of T cell receptor beta chains follows, all from one sample in a study of brain T cells in children with intractable seizures. The method was immunoSEQ multiplex PCR; TCRdb's version includes in-frame clones alone and lacks a portion of them. The data hold 60,000 to 65,000 clones, with 90% to 97% observed a single time. The specimen was peripheral blood, collected at surgery. The source is a boy less than two years old with focal cortical dysplasia and intractable seizures. Both conserved end residues are part of each CDR3. Fields, in order: clone size, V gene, J gene, D gene, CDR3 length, CDR3 DNA, CDR3 protein. A D gene is named only where the DNA matches it firmly. Some rows mark clone size as missing; the rest say once, few, many or name a class of expanded clone.

-	TRBV7-2	TRBJ1-2	-	14	TGTGCCAGCAGCTTAGCCTGGCCAGTGGCTGGCTACACCTTC	CASSLAWPVAGYTF
-	TRBV4-2	TRBJ2-7	TRBD2	18	TGTGCCAGCAGCCAAGTAGGGACTAGCGGGAATCGGCGGTACGAGCAGTACTTC	CASSQVGTSGNRRYEQYF
-	TRBV9	TRBJ2-1	TRBD2	14	TGTGCCAGCAGCGTCGACGGACTAGCGGGTCCGCAGTTCTTC	CASSVDGLAGPQFF
once	TRBV9	TRBJ2-3	-	15	TGTGCCAGCAGCGTAGAAACGGGGGGCACAGATACGCAGTATTTT	CASSVETGGTDTQYF
-	TRBV10-3	TRBJ2-3	-	13	TGTGCCATCAAAACCCCGACCACAGATACGCAGTATTTT	CAIKTPTTDTQYF
-	TRBV6-5	TRBJ1-6	-	13	TGTGCCAGCAGTTACGTAGGGAATTCACCCCTCCACTTT	CASSYVGNSPLHF
-	TRBV7-6	TRBJ1-6	TRBD1	15	TGTGCCAGCAGCTTAGGGACAGGGCGGAATTCACCCCTCCACTTT	CASSLGTGRNSPLHF
-	TRBV5-4	TRBJ2-7	-	14	TGTGCCAGCAGCTTGCAGGGTTTCTCCTACGAGCAGTACTTC	CASSLQGFSYEQYF
-	TRBV6-5	TRBJ2-1	-	14	TGTGCCAGCAGAAGGGGCCAGTGGTACAATGAGCAGTTCTTC	CASRRGQWYNEQFF
-	TRBV2	TRBJ2-1	TRBD2	16	TGTGCCAGCAGTGGTTCCGGGACTAGCTCCTACAATGAGCAGTTCTTC	CASSGSGTSSYNEQFF
few	TRBV4-1	TRBJ1-2	-	18	TGCGCCAGCAGCCACCAGGGGACGGGGCCCAGAAGGGCCTATGGCTACACCTTC	CASSHQGTGPRRAYGYTF
-	TRBV7-2	TRBJ2-7	-	14	TGTGCCAGCAGCTTATTGTACCGGGGGTACGAGCAGTACTTC	CASSLLYRGYEQYF
once	TRBV9	TRBJ2-1	-	14	TGTGCCAGCAACCGCGACGGGGACTACAATGAGCAGTTCTTC	CASNRDGDYNEQFF
-	TRBV6-4	TRBJ1-6	-	15	TGTGCCAGCAGTTCCCTGACAGGCGGGAGTTCACCCCTCCACTTT	CASSSLTGGSSPLHF
-	TRBV29-1	TRBJ1-1	-	13	TGCAGCGTCCACAGATCCTTGAACACTGAAGCTTTCTTT	CSVHRSLNTEAFF
few	TRBV2	TRBJ2-7	TRBD1	14	TGTGCCAGCATGAGGGGGACAGGGTCCTACGAGCAGTACTTC	CASMRGTGSYEQYF
-	TRBV2	TRBJ2-1	-	13	TGTGCCAGGAGAGGGGGAAGGAAAGATGAGCAGTTCTTC	CARRGGRKDEQFF
-	TRBV2	TRBJ1-2	-	11	TGTGCCAGCAGTGAAGCAGTTGGCTACACCTTC	CASSEAVGYTF
-	TRBV27	TRBJ2-3	TRBD2	17	TGTGCCAGCAGTTTACCCCCTGGCGGGAGGGCCACAGATACGCAGTATTTT	CASSLPPGGRATDTQYF
once	TRBV3-1/TRBV3-2	TRBJ1-2	TRBD1	14	TGTGCCAGCAGCCAAGCGGACAGGCTACATGGCTACACCTTC	CASSQADRLHGYTF
-	TRBV7-9	TRBJ1-5	TRBD1	16	TGTGCCAGCAGCCAATCGGGACAGGGGACCAATCAGCCCCAGCATTTT	CASSQSGQGTNQPQHF
-	TRBV10-3	TRBJ2-4	TRBD2	14	TGTGCCATCAGTGAGTTGGGAGGGCGAAACATTCAGTACTTC	CAISELGGRNIQYF
-	TRBV19	TRBJ1-4	-	15	TGTGCCAGTAGTCGGGCCGGGGTAGGGAATGAAAAACTGTTTTTT	CASSRAGVGNEKLFF
-	TRBV19	TRBJ1-1	TRBD1	15	TGTGCCAGTAGTATAGGCCAGGGGGCCTTTACTGAAGCTTTCTTT	CASSIGQGAFTEAFF
-	TRBV5-1	TRBJ2-7	-	10	TGCGCCAGCAGACTCGGTTTAGAGTACTTC	CASRLGLEYF
-	TRBV27	TRBJ2-7	-	13	TGTGCCAGCAGTTCAGGACAAACCTACGAGCAGTACTTC	CASSSGQTYEQYF
once	TRBV14	TRBJ2-1	-	14	TGTGCCAGCAGCCCAAGGGGGTACTACAATGAGCAGTTCTTC	CASSPRGYYNEQFF